What follows are 11 T cell receptor beta chains derived from one specimen sequenced in a study of T cells in Graves' hyperthyroidism and ophthalmopathy. TCR beta CDR3 region amplification was performed from RNA transcripts. The HTBI primer set served for first-round RT-PCR of the TCR CDR3. TCRdb re-derived calls from the multiplex PCR reads in MiXCR, one entry per CDR3 protein. In the table there are 350,000 to 450,000 distinct CDR3 sequences, about a sixth of which are singletons. The sample consisted of blood. The receptors originated from a woman under 40 with Graves' hyperthyroidism that later progressed to Graves' ophthalmopathy.

This clonotype was counted at least ten times. This chain connects TRBV28 to TRBJ1-1, with D hard to call. CDR3 size: 17 residues. Trimming shortened V by 5 bases and J by 4 bases, and 23 bases separated the two germline ends. Germline V gene lookup returns CDR1 MDHEN and CDR2 SYDVKM. The DNA of the CDR3 is TGTGCCAGCAGTCCCGTGATCTTGGACGGGGAAGGCACTGAAGCTTTCTTT. Amino acids: CASSPVILDGEGTEAFF.

The V gene is TRBV24-1, the J gene TRBJ2-5; D gene unclear. Trimming stripped 4 bases from V and 1 base from J, with 6 bases between. Germline V gives CDR1 KGHDR, CDR2 SFDVKD. This CDR3 contains 13 residues. The CDR3 nucleotides are TGTGCCACCAGTGACAGTACCCAAGAGACCCAGTACTTC. This gives the protein CATSDSTQETQYF.

The rearrangement links TRBV11-2 to TRBJ2-1, with 8 bases fitting TRBD2. This CDR3 contains 15 residues. V was clipped by 5 bases and J by 4 bases; unmatched bases: 7. Germline V gene data show CDR1 as SGHAT and CDR2 as FQNNGV. The CDR3 DNA reads TGTGCCAGCAGCCGCAGGCTAGCGGGTTACAATGAGCAGTTCTTC. Translating gives CASSRRLAGYNEQFF.

This clonotype was counted many times. DNA for the CDR3: TGTGCCAGCAGCTCAACCCCCGGCGGGAACACTGAAGCTTTCTTT. It encodes CASSSTPGGNTEAFF. V usage is TRBV7-9 and J usage is TRBJ1-1; unclear D gene. The germline gives CDR1 SEHNR, CDR2 FQNEAQ (reference sequence). Trimming took off 4 bases at V and 1 base at J, with 13 bases between the two ends. CDR3 length equals 15 residues.

As regards this clonotype: Germline and junction disagree at one end, which may indicate a read error. The chain uses TRBV5-1 and TRBJ2-2; D call uncertain. In germline, CDR1 is SGHRS, CDR2 YFSETQ. The CDR3 has 14 amino acids. Written as DNA, the CDR3 is TGTGCCAGCAACGTCGAATTTGTTACCGGGGAGCTGTTTTTT. It is translated as CASNVEFVTGELFF.

This clonotype was seen at least ten times. A read error may account for a junction end that differs from germline. The chain links TRBV20-1 to TRBJ2-4; a possible D gene is TRBD2 (5 bases). The CDR3 is made up of 12 amino acids. Germline V lookup: CDR1 DFQATT, CDR2 SNEGSKA (reference sequence). The CDR3 nucleotides are TGCAGTGCCAGAGGGCCGGTGGGCATTCAGTACTTC. Its protein product is CSARGPVGIQYF.

This clonotype was found a few times. The chain links TRBV20-1 to TRBJ2-7; D is perhaps TRBD1 (6 bases). The CDR3 loop spans 14 amino acids. Germline loops: CDR1 DFQATT, CDR2 SNEGSKA (reference sequence). The germline V and J ends were trimmed by 8 bases and 3 bases, with 20 bases remaining between them. CDR3 in DNA: TGCAGTATCAACAGGGACCCGGTAATCTACGAGCAGTACTTC. Its protein product is CSINRDPVIYEQYF.

V is TRBV6-5 and J is TRBJ1-2; tentative D call: TRBD1 (5 bases). CDR3 length equals 13 residues. From germline, CDR1 is MNHEY and CDR2 SVGAGI. Trimming stripped 2 bases from V and 7 bases from J, with 11 bases between. CDR3: CASSYGAVGGYTF. Written as DNA, the CDR3 is TGTGCCAGCAGTTACGGGGCAGTCGGTGGCTACACCTTC.

This clonotype was observed at least ten times. The rearrangement links TRBV12-3 or TRBV12-4 to TRBJ2-1; D is possibly TRBD2 (6 bases). V lost 6 bases, J lost 2 bases, and 14 bases lay in between. The length of the CDR3 is 15 residues. CDR3 residues: CASRDGSGPYNEQFF. The CDR3 coding sequence is TGTGCCAGCAGGGACGGGAGCGGCCCCTACAATGAGCAGTTCTTC.

This clonotype was found many times. The chain has TRBV6-1 and TRBJ2-5; D call uncertain. CDR1 and CDR2 from the germline V gene are MNHNS and SASEGT. CDR3 length: 15 amino acids. Trimming stripped 3 bases from V and 5 bases from J, with 16 bases between. CDR3 amino acids: CASSDPVGVGETQYF. CDR3 DNA: TGTGCCAGCAGTGACCCTGTCGGAGTGGGTGAGACCCAGTACTTC.

This chain connects TRBV6-6 to TRBJ1-5, with 8 bases fitting TRBD1. The germline V gene has CDR1 MNHNY and CDR2 SVGAGI (reference sequence). CDR3 length equals 17 residues. J lost 0 bases, V lost 3 bases, and 7 bases had no gene match. CDR3 residues: CASSYSDRAYSNQPQHF. The CDR3 region has the DNA TGTGCCAGCAGTTATTCGGACAGGGCATATAGCAATCAGCCCCAGCATTTT.